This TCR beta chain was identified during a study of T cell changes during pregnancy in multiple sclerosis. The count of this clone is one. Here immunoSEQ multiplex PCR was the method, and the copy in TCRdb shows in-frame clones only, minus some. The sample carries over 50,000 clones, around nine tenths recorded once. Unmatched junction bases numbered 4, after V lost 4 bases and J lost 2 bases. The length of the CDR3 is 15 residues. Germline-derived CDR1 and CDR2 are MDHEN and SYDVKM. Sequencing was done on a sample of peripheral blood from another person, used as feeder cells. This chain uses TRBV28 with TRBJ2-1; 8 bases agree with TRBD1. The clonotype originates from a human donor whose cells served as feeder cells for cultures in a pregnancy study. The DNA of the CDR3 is TGTGCCAGCAGTTCGGACAGGGAGACCTACAATGAGCAGTTCTTC. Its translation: CASSSDRETYNEQFF. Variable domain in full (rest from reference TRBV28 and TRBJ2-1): DVKVTQSSRYLVKRTGEKVFLECVQDMDHENMFWYRQDPGLGLRLIYFSYDVKMKEKGDIPEGYSVSREKKERFSLILESASTNQTSMYLCASSSDRETYNEQFFGPGTRLTVL.